Listed below are T cell receptor beta chains from one sample, sequenced in a study of cytomegalovirus exposure and HLA in healthy donors. Sequencing used immunoSEQ multiplex PCR; TCRdb keeps in-frame clones, though not all of them. Here the sample spans 110,000 or so clones, approximately 70% being singletons. The material sequenced was PBMCs. The receptor set was obtained from a young man in good health and CMV-seronegative. Each CDR3 is given with its conserved first and last residue. A D gene is named only where the DNA matches it firmly. Clone size appears in some rows only: once, few, many, or a class for an expanded clone.

d_call,clone_size,j_call,v_call,cdr3_aa,cdr3_nt
.,.,TRBJ1-2,TRBV2,CASSGPDSNYGYTF,TGTGCCAGCAGTGGGCCAGACTCCAACTATGGCTACACCTTC
.,.,TRBJ2-7,TRBV6-7,CASTRQATYEQHF,TGTGCCAGCACCAGACAGGCTACCTACGAGCAGCACTTC
.,.,TRBJ2-3,TRBV9,CASSPRTLSTDTQYF,TGTGCCAGCAGCCCTCGGACACTTAGCACAGATACGCAGTATTTT
TRBD1,.,TRBJ1-4,TRBV7-8,CASSSRTGYNEKLFF,TGTGCCAGCAGCAGCCGGACAGGCTATAATGAAAAACTGTTTTTT
.,once,TRBJ2-5,TRBV20-1,CSASAETQYF,TGCAGTGCTAGCGCGGAGACCCAGTACTTC
TRBD2,.,TRBJ2-2,TRBV7-2,CASSRHGTSTTGELFF,TGTGCCAGCAGCCGACATGGGACTAGTACCACCGGGGAGCTGTTTTTT
.,.,TRBJ1-4,TRBV6-5,CASSGPPGEKLFF,TGTGCCAGCAGTGGACCCCCGGGGGAAAAACTGTTTTTT
.,.,TRBJ2-7,TRBV7-9,CSSSLGGGGGSYEQYF,TGTTCCAGCAGTTTAGGGGGGGGAGGGGGGTCCTACGAGCAGTACTTC
TRBD2,.,TRBJ2-1,TRBV5-4,CASSPRGLAGGVGNEQFF,TGTGCCAGCAGCCCGAGGGGGCTAGCGGGAGGGGTCGGCAATGAGCAGTTCTTC
.,.,TRBJ2-3,TRBV2,CASRAGTSTDTQYF,TGTGCCAGCAGAGCCGGGACTAGCACAGATACGCAGTATTTT
.,.,TRBJ2-6,TRBV7-8,CASSLVAGIGISGANVLTF,TGTGCCAGCAGCTTAGTGGCGGGGATTGGGATCTCTGGGGCCAACGTCCTGACTTTC
.,.,TRBJ1-4,TRBV7-8,CASSSTPAGGGEKLFF,TGTGCCAGCAGCTCCACTCCCGCGGGGGGGGGAGAAAAACTGTTTTTT
.,medium-sized,TRBJ1-2,TRBV4-3,CASSQKRGSGGYTF,TGCGCCAGCAGCCAGAAGAGGGGGTCCGGTGGCTACACCTTC
TRBD2,.,TRBJ2-1,TRBV5-1,CASSLVRLAGGLDEQFF,TGCGCCAGCAGCTTGGTCAGGCTAGCGGGAGGACTCGATGAGCAGTTCTTC
.,.,TRBJ2-4,TRBV30,CAWSSPGSAKNIQYF,TGTGCCTGGAGTTCTCCGGGTTCAGCCAAAAACATTCAGTACTTC
TRBD1,.,TRBJ2-7,TRBV6-5,CASAGTADTYEQYF,TGTGCCAGCGCAGGGACAGCTGACACCTACGAGCAGTACTTC
.,.,TRBJ2-3,TRBV28,CASSFFRRDRDTQYF,TGTGCCAGCAGTTTTTTCAGGCGAGACCGAGATACGCAGTATTTT
TRBD2,.,TRBJ2-7,TRBV5-1,CASSPVPGLALGEQYF,TGCGCCAGCAGCCCAGTTCCGGGACTAGCACTTGGCGAGCAGTACTTC
TRBD1,.,TRBJ1-3,TRBV6-1,CASSEPGQGYTIYF,TGTGCCAGCAGTGAACCGGGACAGGGTTACACCATATATTTT
.,.,TRBJ2-7,TRBV11-2,CASSLDPGTSLAYEQYF,TGTGCCAGCAGCTTAGACCCTGGGACTTCGTTGGCCTACGAGCAGTACTTC
.,.,TRBJ2-7,TRBV7-9,CASSLGNVNYEQYF,TGTGCCAGCAGCTTAGGGAATGTTAACTACGAGCAGTACTTC
.,.,TRBJ2-1,TRBV9,CASSEHSGFYNEQFF,TGTGCCAGCAGCGAGCATAGCGGATTCTACAATGAGCAGTTCTTC
.,.,TRBJ2-4,TRBV5-1,CASSSLRENIQYF,TGCGCCAGCAGTTCCCTCAGGGAAAACATTCAGTACTTC
.,.,TRBJ2-3,TRBV20-1,CSGGADTQYF,TGCAGTGGGGGAGCGGATACGCAGTATTTT
.,.,TRBJ2-7,TRBV19,CASSMGPSGEQYF,TGTGCCAGTAGTATGGGGCCCTCTGGGGAGCAGTACTTC
.,.,TRBJ2-7,TRBV7-2,CASREGRDSEQYF,TGTGCCAGCAGGGAGGGGCGGGATTCCGAGCAGTACTTC
TRBD1,.,TRBJ1-2,TRBV11-2,CASSLDRQGEGYTF,TGTGCCAGCAGCTTAGATCGACAGGGAGAGGGCTACACCTTC
TRBD2,.,TRBJ2-7,TRBV19,CASGSGLAGGYEQYF,TGTGCCAGTGGTTCTGGGCTAGCGGGAGGGTACGAGCAGTACTTC
TRBD2,.,TRBJ2-7,TRBV7-9,CSSSLTLAGADEQYF,TGTTCCAGCAGCTTAACACTAGCGGGAGCGGACGAGCAGTACTTC
.,.,TRBJ2-5,TRBV5-1,CASSLAQSGTQYF,TGCGCCAGCAGCTTGGCTCAGTCGGGGACCCAGTACTTC
TRBD1,few,TRBJ2-3,TRBV30,CAWSQFGRGISTDTQYF,TGTGCCTGGAGTCAGTTTGGCAGGGGGATTTCCACAGATACGCAGTATTTT
TRBD1,.,TRBJ1-1,TRBV29-1,CSVALQGMNTEAFF,TGCAGCGTTGCCTTACAGGGGATGAACACTGAAGCTTTCTTT
TRBD1,.,TRBJ2-7,TRBV15,CATSRGDLGTARFYEQYF,TGTGCCACCAGCAGAGGTGACCTTGGGACAGCGAGGTTCTACGAGCAGTACTTC
TRBD1,few,TRBJ2-7,TRBV7-9,CASSDRGDSYEQYF,TGTGCCAGCAGCGACAGGGGGGACTCCTACGAGCAGTACTTC
.,.,TRBJ2-7,TRBV19,CASSIVIADPSYEQYF,TGTGCCAGTAGTATTGTAATAGCGGACCCCTCCTACGAGCAGTACTTC
.,.,TRBJ1-4,TRBV27,CASSSFRGGWEKLFF,TGTGCCAGCAGTTCATTCCGGGGGGGCTGGGAAAAACTGTTTTTT
.,.,TRBJ2-1,TRBV21-1,CARIGWGRHEQFF,TGTGCCAGAATCGGCTGGGGGCGGCATGAGCAGTTCTTC
TRBD1,.,TRBJ1-3,TRBV9,CASTRQGATGNTIYF,TGTGCCAGCACCAGACAGGGGGCGACTGGAAACACCATATATTTT
.,.,TRBJ1-1,TRBV7-9,CASSYAAREPTEAFF,TGTGCCAGCAGCTACGCAGCAAGGGAGCCCACTGAAGCTTTCTTT
.,.,TRBJ1-6,TRBV28,CASRSGQLPLHF,TGTGCCAGCAGGTCGGGTCAGTTACCCCTCCACTTT
.,.,TRBJ2-6,TRBV29-1,CSVPITSGANGLTF,TGCAGCGTTCCTATAACGTCTGGGGCCAACGGCCTGACTTTC
TRBD1,few,TRBJ1-5,TRBV28,CASRTGGQPQHF,TGTGCCAGCCGGACAGGGGGCCAGCCCCAGCATTTT